The 17 T cell receptor beta chains given below trace back to one sample, sequenced in a study of T cell repertoires in cytomegalovirus infection. TCRdb called the reads again in MiXCR, with one record for every CDR3 protein. In the table there are about 900,000 distinct CDR3 sequences, around 30% of which are singletons. For these TCRs, the target antigens are not known. The material was cultured CD8+ T cells from PBMCs, obtained from culture after CMV antigen stimulation. The source of these receptors is a human donor in good health (CMV status not recorded). Some clones in this sample may be carry-over from other donors' samples.

In the case of this clonotype: A read error may account for a junction end that differs from germline. The chain carries TRBV7-9 and TRBJ2-7; either TRBD1 or TRBD2 may supply D (5 bases each). CDR1 and CDR2 (germline): SEHNR, FQNEAQ (reference sequence). The CDR3 consists of 11 residues. CDR3 DNA: TGTGCCAGCAGCCCAGGGACGGAGACACTCTTC. Encoded protein: CASSPGTETLF.

This clonotype was counted at least ten times. The rearrangement links TRBV7-6 to TRBJ2-2, with TRBD2 identical over 13 bases. The CDR3 runs to 16 residues. V was pared by 5 bases and J by 4 bases, with 4 bases of the junction left unmatched. Germline V gene lookup returns CDR1 SGHVS and CDR2 FNYEAQ. The CDR3 loop is CASSQGLAGTTGELFF. CDR3 DNA: TGTGCCAGCAGCCAGGGACTAGCGGGAACCACCGGGGAGCTGTTTTTT.

This clonotype was seen more than once but under ten times. This chain links TRBV6-1 with TRBJ2-3; D gene unclear. This CDR3 is 12 amino acids long. Trimming removed 2 bases at V and 7 bases at J, with 7 bases between. Germline V gene lookup returns CDR1 MNHNS and CDR2 SASEGT. The CDR3 DNA reads TGTGCCAGCAGTGAACAGTGGCATACGCAGTATTTT. Translating gives CASSEQWHTQYF.

The gene calls are TRBV7-8 and TRBJ2-1; TRBD1 might be the D (6 bases). Germline CDR1 is SGHVS and CDR2 is FQNEAQ. Deletions cut 10 bases from V and 0 bases from J, with 16 bases between. The CDR3 is 15 residues long. In DNA, the CDR3 is TGTGCCAACAGTCAGGGGCTGAGCTCCTACAATGAGCAGTTCTTC. As protein: CANSQGLSSYNEQFF.

The chain combines TRBV7-9 with TRBJ1-1; possible D gene TRBD1, 5 bases. Deletions cut 1 base from V and 3 bases from J, with 12 bases between. This CDR3 contains 15 residues. The germline gives CDR1 SEHNR, CDR2 FQNEAQ (reference sequence). The CDR3 region is CASSLGWGEDTEAFF. CDR3 bases: TGTGCCAGCAGCTTAGGCTGGGGGGAGGACACTGAAGCTTTCTTT.

V and J are TRBV27 and TRBJ1-1; D ambiguous. CDR1 is MNHEY, CDR2 SMNVEV, per germline (reference sequence). There are 13 residues in the CDR3. With 3 bases removed from V and 6 bases from J, the gap between germline ends came to 11 bases. CDR3 coding DNA: TGTGCCAGCAGTTTGGTGGAGGGCTCTGAAGCTTTCTTT. Its protein is CASSLVEGSEAFF.

Ten or more counts support this clonotype. The V gene is TRBV7-8, the J gene TRBJ1-1; D is ambiguous. This CDR3 comprises 12 residues. The V end lost 2 bases, the J end lost 4 bases, and 5 bases lay between the germline ends. Germline CDR1 SGHVS, CDR2 FQNEAQ. The CDR3 is CASSLIITEAFF. Here the CDR3 DNA reads TGTGCCAGCAGCTTAATCATCACTGAAGCTTTCTTT. Full variable domain (missing parts from reference TRBV7-8 and TRBJ1-1): GAGVSQSPRYKVAKRGQDVALRCDPISGHVSLFWYQQALGQGPEFLTYFQNEAQLDKSGLPSDRFFAERPEGSVSTLKIQRTQQEDSAVYLCASSLIITEAFFGQGTRLTVV.

The gene calls are TRBV7-3 and TRBJ1-6; D is perhaps TRBD1 (5 bases). This CDR3 is built from 15 residues. Germline V gene lookup returns CDR1 SGHTA and CDR2 FQGTGA. V shed 5 bases and J shed 9 bases, with 17 bases lying between them. The CDR3 nucleotides are TGTGCCAGCAGCACGTCGGGGGTTCATGGTTCACCCCTCCACTTT. It encodes CASSTSGVHGSPLHF.

The chain uses TRBV5-5 and TRBJ1-1; D not certain. There are 13 residues in the CDR3. Between the trimmed V and J ends, which lost 5 bases and 4 bases, there was a span of 12 bases. Per germline, CDR1 SGHKS and CDR2 YYEKEE (reference sequence). The CDR3 sequence: CASRLYWGTEAFF. The CDR3 DNA reads TGTGCCAGCAGGTTGTATTGGGGCACTGAAGCTTTCTTT.

The chain employs TRBV10-3 and TRBJ2-2; 12 positions match TRBD2. Per the germline V gene, CDR1 is ENHRY and CDR2 is SYGVKD. J lost 0 bases, V lost 8 bases, and 4 bases had no gene match. CDR3 length: 16 residues. DNA of the CDR3: TGTGCCATCTTACTAGCGGGGGGCACGAACACCGGGGAGCTGTTTTTT. It codes for CAILLAGGTNTGELFF.

In its sample, this clonotype was seen a few times. A read error may be the cause here, since a much bigger clone is one base away. The genes are TRBV7-9 and TRBJ1-5; D gene unclear. Germline CDR1 is SEHNR and CDR2 is FQNEAQ (reference sequence). The CDR3 covers 12 residues. Trimming shortened V by 1 base and J by 5 bases, and 3 bases separated the two germline ends. This CDR3 is CASSLDYQPQHF. The DNA for the CDR3 is TGTGCCAGCAGCTTAGACTATCAGCCCCAGCATTTT.

The chain recombines TRBV5-4 with TRBJ2-7; 12 bases are shared with TRBD2. This CDR3 has 17 amino acids. With V trimmed by 0 bases and J by 1 base, 5 bases remained unmatched. Germline lookup yields CDR1 SGHNT and CDR2 YYREEE (reference sequence). As DNA, the CDR3 is TGTGCCAGCAGCTTGGGAACCGGGACTAGCGGGTCCTACGAGCAGTACGTC. It codes for CASSLGTGTSGSYEQYV.

This clonotype was seen repeatedly, ten times or more. The chain has TRBV7-2 and TRBJ2-7; TRBD2 agrees at 7 bases. CDR1 is SGHTA, CDR2 FQGNSA, per germline. The CDR3 totals 15 residues. The V and J ends lost 5 bases and 6 bases, in that order; junction bases with no gene match: 13. CDR3 DNA sequence: TGTGCCAGCAGCCTAGGGGCGGGGGACGTGAGCGAGCAGTACTTC. This encodes CASSLGAGDVSEQYF.

V and J are TRBV14 and TRBJ2-5, with TRBD2 identical over 12 bases. Germline trimming cut 1 base from V and 0 bases from J; bases unmatched to any gene: 6. Germline V CDR1 and CDR2: SGHDN, FVKESK. There are 18 residues in the CDR3. Written as DNA, the CDR3 is TGTGCCAGCAGCCAAGGACTAGCGGGGGACACGTACCAAGAGACCCAGTACTTC. Translated: CASSQGLAGDTYQETQYF. Using reference TRBV14 and TRBJ2-5 for the parts outside the CDR3, the full variable domain is EAGVTQFPSHSVIEKGQTVTLRCDPISGHDNLYWYRRVMGKEIKFLLHFVKESKQDESGMPNNRFLAERTGGTYSTLKVQPAELEDSGVYFCASSQGLAGDTYQETQYFGPGTRLLVL.

This clonotype was seen a few times. This chain uses TRBV7-9 with TRBJ1-1; a possible D gene is TRBD1 (5 bases). The germline V gene has CDR1 SEHNR and CDR2 FQNEAQ (reference sequence). V gave up 7 bases and J gave up 5 bases, with 17 bases separating them. CDR3 length equals 14 residues. The CDR3 DNA reads TGTGCCAGCAACCCACCCCTTCAGGGAACTGAAGCTTTCTTT. Its translation: CASNPPLQGTEAFF. Combining the CDR3 with reference TRBV7-9 and TRBJ1-1 gives the whole variable domain DTGVSQNPRHKITKRGQNVTFRCDPISEHNRLYWYRQTLGQGPEFLTYFQNEAQLEKSRLLSDRFSAERPKGSFSTLEIQRTEQGDSAMYLCASNPPLQGTEAFFGQGTRLTVV.

The chain joins TRBV27 to TRBJ1-1; D is unresolved. Trimming stripped 2 bases from V and 4 bases from J, with 11 bases between. Germline CDR1 is MNHEY and CDR2 is SMNVEV (reference sequence). The CDR3 has 14 amino acids. The CDR3 sequence is CASSLSWGGTEAFF. Written as DNA, the CDR3 is TGTGCCAGCAGTTTAAGTTGGGGAGGCACTGAAGCTTTCTTT.

This chain connects TRBV6-8 to TRBJ2-7; perhaps TRBD1 as D (6 bases). V lost 4 bases, J lost 4 bases, and 14 bases lay in between. Germline CDR1 reads MNHGY; CDR2 reads SAAAGT. This CDR3 is built from 14 residues. The CDR3 sequence: CASSWGPEGYEQYV. CDR3 DNA: TGTGCCAGCAGTTGGGGGCCCGAGGGGTACGAGCAGTACGTC.